Following are 3 T cell receptor beta chains from one sample sequenced in a study of blood T cell repertoires in COVID-19. Assay used: immunoSEQ multiplex PCR; TCRdb lists only in-frame clones, some missing. The table shows about 45,000 clones, with roughly 89% occurring only once. Input material: peripheral blood. The receptors stem from a human donor in a cohort sampled during active COVID-19.

The chain is built from TRBV6-5 and TRBJ1-6; TRBD1 matches at 8 bases. Trimming cost V 6 bases and J 7 bases; bases outside gene matches: 5. This CDR3 is built from 14 residues. CDR1 MNHEY and CDR2 SVGAGI come from the germline V gene. CDR3 nucleotide sequence: TGTGCCAGCAGCCGGACAGGGAAGAATTCACCCCTCCACTTT. It encodes CASSRTGKNSPLHF.

This chain uses TRBV4-1 with TRBJ1-2; D is ambiguous. V shed 1 base and J shed 4 bases, with 13 bases lying between them. Germline loops: CDR1 MGHRA, CDR2 YSYEKL. The CDR3 sequence is 15 residues long. This chain's CDR3 is CASSQAREPIYGYTF. Here the CDR3 DNA reads TGCGCCAGCAGCCAAGCCCGGGAGCCGATCTATGGCTACACCTTC.

In its sample, this clone was seen a few times. CDR3 DNA sequence: TGCAGTGCTAGTGTAAGAAAGGGGGGCAATCAGCCCCAGCATTTT. It is translated as CSASVRKGGNQPQHF. The V call is TRBV20-1, the J call TRBJ1-5, with D possibly TRBD1 on 6 matching bases. From germline, CDR1 is DFQATT and CDR2 SNEGSKA (reference sequence). There are 15 residues in the CDR3. Trimming stripped 3 bases from V and 2 bases from J, with 14 bases between.